These 23 T cell receptor beta chains share one sample of origin, sequenced in a study of molecular identifiers for immune sequencing clone quantification. MiXCR, run by TCRdb on the PCR reads, gives a single entry per CDR3 protein. The table shows 250,000 to 350,000 distinct CDR3 sequences, with about 20% occurring only once. Sequenced sample: naive CD8+ T cells from blood, with Jurkat cell RNA spiked in. The subset is: FACS-sorted CD8+CD4-CCR7+CD45RA+ naive T cells. The receptors stem from a human donor in good health. Some libraries in this study had Jurkat cell RNA spiked in.

This clonotype was picked up one time. A much larger clone differs from this one at a single base, so this may be a read error. The chain is built from TRBV6-2 or TRBV6-3 and TRBJ1-5, with 11 nucleotides matching TRBD1. Germline loops: CDR1 MNHEY, CDR2 SVGEGT. This CDR3 has 14 amino acids. The V segment lost 8 bases and the J segment 5 bases; nucleotides outside the gene matches: 5. The CDR3 spells CASAWGQGDQPQHF. For the CDR3, the DNA is TGTGCCAGCGCGTGGGGACAGGGGGATCAGCCCCAGCATTTT.

This clonotype has just one count. This sequence may be a read error, since a much larger clone differs from it by one base. The chain uses TRBV6-5 and TRBJ2-5, with D perhaps matching TRBD1 or TRBD2 (6 bases each). The CDR3 is 15 amino acids. The V gene's germline CDR1 is MNHEY and CDR2 SVGAGI. CDR3 sequence reads: CASSSTAGHKETRYF. The CDR3, as DNA: TGTGCCAGCAGTTCCACGGCGGGACACAAAGAGACCCGGTACTTC.

The chain recombines TRBV29-1 with TRBJ2-7; TRBD1 is a possible D gene (6 bases). This CDR3 is built from 13 residues. Germline lookup yields CDR1 SQVTM and CDR2 ANQGSEA. V lost 5 bases to trimming and J lost 2 bases, with 13 bases between them. CDR3 sequence: CSVLGTGTYEQYF. In DNA, the CDR3 is TGCAGCGTTTTAGGAACAGGGACCTACGAGCAGTACTTC.

This clonotype has only a few counts. The chain uses TRBV7-9 and TRBJ2-6; D remains ambiguous. This CDR3 contains 16 residues. Trimming pared 5 bases from V and 0 bases from J, leaving 11 bases between. Per germline, CDR1 SEHNR and CDR2 FQNEAQ (reference sequence). This chain's CDR3 is CASSPDYYSGANVLTF. CDR3 DNA sequence: TGTGCCAGCAGCCCAGATTATTACTCTGGGGCCAACGTCCTGACTTTC.

A note on this clonotype: This may arise from a read error, as a much more abundant clone is one base away. V usage is TRBV12-3 or TRBV12-4 and J usage is TRBJ2-4; 7 bases line up with TRBD1. The length of the CDR3 is 14 residues. The CDR3 DNA reads TGTGCCAGCAGTACAGGGGCAGCCAAAGACATTCAGTACTTC. Translation gives CASSTGAAKDIQYF.

This clonotype was picked up a small number of times. A much larger clone differs by one base, so this may be a read error. This rearrangement joins TRBV30 to TRBJ1-1; D is perhaps TRBD1 (5 bases). The V gene's germline CDR1 is GTSNPN and CDR2 SVGIG (reference sequence). This CDR3 has 13 amino acids. In DNA form, the CDR3 reads TGTGCCTGGAGTGCAGGGTCGAGCACTGGAGCTTTCTTT. Amino acid sequence: CAWSAGSSTGAFF.

The rearrangement links TRBV3-1 to TRBJ2-3; D is unresolved. V was trimmed by 0 bases and J by 2 bases, leaving 9 bases between them. CDR3 length equals 15 residues. The germline CDR1 and CDR2 sequences are LGHDT and YNNKEL (reference sequence). The CDR3 is CASSQDGRSTDTQYF. As DNA, the CDR3 is TGTGCCAGCAGCCAAGACGGTCGGTCCACAGATACGCAGTATTTT.

At least ten counts were recorded for this clonotype. The gene calls are TRBV7-2 and TRBJ2-7, with unresolved D. CDR1 and CDR2 (germline): SGHTA, FQGNSA. This CDR3 is built from 15 residues. Trimming took 3 bases from V and 2 from J, leaving 14 bases between them. The CDR3 DNA reads as TGTGCCAGCAGCTTCATCGGGCCTGCTGCCTACGAGCAGTACTTC. Residues: CASSFIGPAAYEQYF.

This clonotype came up many times. J is TRBJ1-2 and V is TRBV5-4; 7 bases agree with TRBD1. In germline, CDR1 is SGHNT, CDR2 YYREEE (reference sequence). This CDR3 is 15 amino acids long. The junction had 6 bases not matched to a gene; V was cut back by 4 bases and J by 0 bases. In DNA, the CDR3 is TGTGCCAGCAGCGGGGGACAGTTAGCTAACTATGGCTACACCTTC. Translation gives CASSGGQLANYGYTF. Combining the CDR3 with reference TRBV5-4 and TRBJ1-2 gives the whole variable domain ETGVTQSPTHLIKTRGQQVTLRCSSQSGHNTVSWYQQALGQGPQFIFQYYREEENGRGNFPPRFSGLQFPNYSSELNVNALELDDSALYLCASSGGQLANYGYTFGSGTRLTVV.

This clonotype was picked up many times. The chain couples TRBV24-1 to TRBJ2-2, with 8 bases lining up with TRBD1. Germline CDR1 and CDR2: KGHDR and SFDVKD. The CDR3 consists of 16 residues. The V segment lost 4 bases and the J segment 1 base; nucleotides outside the gene matches: 4. CDR3 DNA sequence: TGTGCCACCAGTGAGACCGGGACAGGGAACACCGGGGAGCTGTTTTTT. This translates into CATSETGTGNTGELFF.

The genes are TRBV30 and TRBJ2-1, with 7 bases lining up with TRBD1. The germline CDR1 and CDR2 sequences are GTSNPN and SVGIG (reference sequence). Trimming cost V 4 bases and J 9 bases; bases outside gene matches: 12. This CDR3 is built from 14 residues. The CDR3 DNA sequence: TGTGCCTGGATCACAGACAGGGCCGGCGGTGAGCAGTTCTTC. Protein sequence: CAWITDRAGGEQFF.

Ten or more counts support this clonotype. The gene calls are TRBV7-3 and TRBJ2-1, with 7 bases fitting TRBD2. After removal of 6 bases from V and 4 bases from J, the junction contained 9 bases not matched to a gene. The CDR3 extends over 15 amino acids. Germline CDR1 is SGHTA and CDR2 is FQGTGA. The CDR3 nucleotides read TGTGCCAGCAGTTCCCAGCGGGACGCATACAATGAGCAGTTCTTC. It encodes CASSSQRDAYNEQFF.

This clonotype was counted between two and nine times. The chain recombines TRBV11-2 with TRBJ1-2; 7 bases align to TRBD1. The CDR3 runs 17 residues. Germline loops: CDR1 SGHAT, CDR2 FQNNGV. V lost 5 bases to trimming and J lost 7 bases; unmatched junction nucleotides: 19. The CDR3 loop is CASSPTTLTGSKSGYTF. The CDR3 DNA follows: TGTGCCAGCAGCCCAACCACCCTGACAGGGTCTAAGAGTGGCTACACCTTC.

This clonotype was detected ten times or more. This chain uses TRBV19 with TRBJ2-6; D not certain. Germline CDR1 reads LNHDA; CDR2 reads SQIVND (reference sequence). V was shortened by 3 bases and J by 4 bases, with 1 base between the two germline ends. This CDR3 is 12 amino acids long. Here the CDR3 DNA reads TGTGCCAGTAGTATCGGGGCCAACGTCCTGACTTTC. Protein product: CASSIGANVLTF.

At least ten counts were recorded for this clonotype. This sequence joins TRBV5-6 and TRBJ2-7; D unresolved. Trimming took off 0 bases at V and 4 bases at J, with 11 bases between the two ends. The CDR3 loop spans 14 amino acids. CDR1 and CDR2 from the germline V gene are SGHDT and YYEEEE. The chain's CDR3 is CASSLEQGIYEQYF. CDR3 bases: TGTGCCAGCAGCTTGGAACAAGGGATTTACGAGCAGTACTTC.

There are many counts of this clonotype. The rearrangement joins TRBV4-1 to TRBJ1-1; D remains ambiguous. V dropped 4 bases and J dropped 5 bases, with 14 bases sitting between them. Germline V CDR1 and CDR2: MGHRA, YSYEKL. This CDR3 comprises 14 residues. The CDR3, as DNA: TGCGCCAGCAGCCCAATCGGGGTGTGGACTGAAGCTTTCTTT. Amino acid sequence: CASSPIGVWTEAFF.

Ten or more counts support this clonotype. CDR3 in amino acids: CASSLEERRGLYEQYF. DNA of the CDR3: TGTGCCAGCAGCTTGGAGGAGCGCCGGGGGCTTTACGAGCAGTACTTC. This chain joins TRBV5-6 and TRBJ2-7; D tentatively fits TRBD1 or TRBD2 (6 bases each). The CDR3 is made up of 16 amino acids. Germline V CDR1 and CDR2: SGHDT, YYEEEE. With 0 bases removed from V and 4 bases from J, the gap between germline ends came to 17 bases.

To note about this clonotype: Being one base from a much bigger clone, this may be a read error. The J gene is TRBJ2-3, the V gene TRBV24-1, with a possible D match to TRBD2 (6 bases). Germline V gene lookup returns CDR1 KGHDR and CDR2 SFDVKD. The CDR3 consists of 16 residues. Trimming took off 9 bases at V and 2 bases at J, with 20 bases between the two ends. CDR3 bases: TGTGCCACCGGTCCGGGGGAGCGAGGGATCACAGATACGCAGTATTTT. Protein sequence: CATGPGERGITDTQYF.

The chain carries TRBV3-1 and TRBJ2-7, with D tentatively TRBD1 or TRBD2 (5 bases each). CDR1 is LGHDT and CDR2 is YNNKEL in the germline V gene (reference sequence). V gave up 0 bases and J gave up 7 bases, with 16 bases separating them. This CDR3 spans 15 amino acids. CDR3 nucleotide sequence: TGTGCCAGCAGCCAAGATTGGTCCCGGGGCTCGGAGCAGTACTTC. It encodes CASSQDWSRGSEQYF.

In this sample, this clonotype turned up many times. This chain links TRBV6-5 with TRBJ2-1; D remains ambiguous. Germline V CDR1 and CDR2: MNHEY, SVGAGI. The CDR3 has 12 residues. Trimming shortened V by 7 bases and J by 10 bases, and 14 bases separated the two germline ends. CDR3 coding DNA: TGTGCCAGCAACGATGGCACTTGGGAGCAGTTCTTC. This encodes CASNDGTWEQFF.

The chain employs TRBV4-3 and TRBJ1-4; no reliable D call. From germline, CDR1 is LGHNA and CDR2 YSLEER. The CDR3 extends over 18 amino acids. V was clipped by 0 bases and J by 8 bases, with 22 bases between them. Written as DNA, the CDR3 is TGCGCCAGCAGCCAAGAAGCGCCCTCCTCGGCCCTTAACGAAAAACTGTTTTTT. It translates to CASSQEAPSSALNEKLFF.

The chain combines TRBV12-3 or TRBV12-4 with TRBJ2-3; TRBD2 matches at 16 bases. The CDR3 has 17 amino acids. The trim removed 5 bases at V and 5 bases at J, leaving 7 bases unmatched. This chain's CDR3 is CASSPGLAGGPVDTQYF. The CDR3 DNA sequence: TGTGCCAGCAGTCCGGGACTAGCGGGGGGGCCGGTAGATACGCAGTATTTT.

Many counts were recorded for this clonotype. The chain combines TRBV7-9 with TRBJ2-3; TRBD1 or TRBD2 may be the D gene (6 bases each). The length of the CDR3 is 13 residues. Trimming removed 5 bases at V and 4 bases at J, with 10 bases between. Germline-derived CDR1 and CDR2 are SEHNR and FQNEAQ (reference sequence). CDR3 loop: CASSPEGADTQYF. The CDR3 DNA is TGTGCCAGCAGCCCGGAGGGGGCAGATACGCAGTATTTT. Drawing the rest from reference TRBV7-9 and TRBJ2-3, the complete variable domain is DTGVSQNPRHKITKRGQNVTFRCDPISEHNRLYWYRQTLGQGPEFLTYFQNEAQLEKSRLLSDRFSAERPKGSFSTLEIQRTEQGDSAMYLCASSPEGADTQYFGPGTRLTVL.